Included here is one T cell receptor beta chain sequence, with context. Its antigen is currently not known. Base qualities were left out, and no much larger clone turns up one base away. The record originates from a study of regulatory T cells (dated by TCRdb to the late 2010s). Describing the broader study: The study compared T-cell receptor beta repertoires of sorted regulatory, conventional CD4+ and CD8+ T cells between CD3G-deficient patients and healthy controls. General conclusions and limits of the study: Patient repertoires showed restricted unique TRB V-J pairs and skewed V and J gene usage, most marked in regulatory T cells. Enrichment for hydrophobic residues at CDR3 positions 6 and 7 was found in conventional CD4+ T cells from CD3G-deficient patients, suggesting more self-reactive specificities.

Trimming costs V 6 bases and J 5 bases, and their ends lie 7 bases apart. Including cysteine and phenylalanine, the CDR3 has 11 amino acids. Left in the record is the CDR3 DNA by itself, 33 bases read in frame from the first base. Based on the germline V gene, the CDR1 and CDR2 sequences are ENHRY and SYGVKD. For the multiplex PCR, 52 forward TRBV primers and 13 reverse TRBJ primers were used, and amplification bias was corrected with both assay-based and computational methods. Within the immunoSEQ assay, multiplex PCR amplified rearranged TRB loci from genomic DNA. TRB amplicons were sequenced using an Illumina HiSeq platform. The authors' analysis ran thus. Raw sequences were error-filtered and aligned to reference gene sequences by custom algorithms, then analyzed with the immunoSEQ online tools. Frequencies of productive and nonproductive TRB rearrangements were assessed among unique sequences as well as among total sequences. Assessment of potential self-reactivity relied on the hydrophobicity of positions 6 and 7 in the TRB CDR3, along with their amino acid composition. Group comparisons used t tests, Mann-Whitney tests or two-way ANOVA run in Prism software. The table comes from immuneACCESS by way of TCRdb, which keeps in-frame sequences with V and J called. Part of the clones is missing from these tables; in studies checked, under half for an unresolved V gene and the rest for unknown reasons. That table is the source of V, J and clone size, and D and trimming were worked out from the DNA. The sample has 25,000 to 35,000 clones on record, around 93% of them singletons. Together, the top ten hold under 2% of the sample.

All CD3G-deficient patients had evidence of autoimmunity, which was more severe in two of the patients. Patients ranged from 2 to 39 years of age at testing and had reduced naive and increased memory CD4+ and CD8+ T-cell proportions. CD4+ cells were FACS-sorted into CD25-high CD127-low regulatory T cells and CD25-low CD127-high conventional CD4+ T cells. About six individuals with CD3G deficiency made up the patient group. Patient samples and clinical data were obtained from an international physician network spanning the United States, Europe and Asia. Ficoll density separation was used to isolate peripheral blood mononuclear cells.

The receptor was isolated from a person under 35 with CD3G deficiency. This chain joins TRBV10-3 to TRBJ1-1; no D gene call is confident. Sequencing was done on a sample of conventional CD4+ T cells sorted from blood. CDR3 protein: CAIRAGTEAFF. The nucleotide sequence is TGTGCCATCAGGGCGGGGACTGAAGCTTTCTTT.